These 3 T cell receptor beta chains originate from one sample sequenced in a study of PD-L1 blockade in urothelial cancer. Generated by immunoSEQ multiplex PCR, the TCRdb table keeps only in-frame clones and is missing some. The sample includes around 92,000 clones, roughly nine tenths seen only once; the top ten take 0.97%. Time point noted: pretreatment peripheral blood. The specimen was PBMCs, collected around atezolizumab (anti-PD-L1) treatment. The receptors stem from a woman over 75 with urothelial cancer.

The V gene is TRBV7-8, the J gene TRBJ1-3, with D possibly matching TRBD1 (6 bases). The germline V and J ends were trimmed by 3 bases and 0 bases, with 12 bases remaining between them. The CDR3 is 16 residues long. Germline V lookup: CDR1 SGHVS, CDR2 FQNEAQ. CDR3 protein: CASSFSGGSSGNTIYF. CDR3 bases: TGTGCCAGCAGCTTTAGTGGGGGCTCCTCTGGAAACACCATATATTTT.

This clone was detected a few times. V and J are TRBV6-1 and TRBJ1-5, with D possibly matching TRBD1 (5 bases). The germline CDR1 and CDR2 sequences are MNHNS and SASEGT. This CDR3 region has 13 residues. Trimming pared 3 bases from V and 6 bases from J, leaving 9 bases between. The CDR3 is CASSERGAQPQHF. The CDR3 DNA follows: TGTGCCAGCAGTGAGCGGGGCGCTCAGCCCCAGCATTTT.

The chain joins TRBV7-9 to TRBJ1-1, with 11 bases that match TRBD1. V gave up 4 bases and J gave up 5 bases; unmatched junction bases: 3. Germline values: CDR1 SEHNR, CDR2 FQNEAQ (reference sequence). CDR3 length: 14 residues. CDR3 coding DNA: TGTGCCAGCAGCTACGGGACAGGGGGAACTGAAGCTTTCTTT. This gives the protein CASSYGTGGTEAFF.